Presented here are 29 T cell receptor beta chains from one specimen sequenced in a study of shared clonotypes between healthy human individuals (dated by TCRdb to the early 2020s). Library prep was done by the immunoSEQ multiplex PCR assay. TCRdb carries this immuneACCESS record with in-frame sequences only. Its versions omit some clonotypes, under half of them owing to an unresolved V gene in the studies checked, with the rest unexplained. Across this sample there are around 2.5 million clones, with approximately 94% seen only once. The ten largest account for 0.35% to 0.45% of the sample. The source material was naive CD4+ T cells from PBMCs. The sample's cell subset or site label, in plain terms: CD45RA+ positively selected. The receptors were gathered from a man younger than 35 in good health. Some clones in this sample may be carry-over from other donors' samples.

Turning to this clone: This sample also contains other DNA sequences that code for the same CDR3. The chain carries TRBV5-6 and TRBJ1-2; D ambiguous. The ends were cut back, 0 bases at V and 5 bases at J, with 8 bases in the middle. Germline CDR1 reads SGHDT; CDR2 reads YYEEEE. The CDR3 consists of 13 residues. In nucleotides, the CDR3 is TGTGCCAGCAGCTTGGGGCCGGGGTATGGCTACACCTTC. Residues: CASSLGPGYGYTF.

The gene calls are TRBV27 and TRBJ1-4, with D unclear. V was cut by 3 bases and J by 8 bases, with 22 bases left in between. This CDR3 contains 17 residues. CDR1 and CDR2 (germline): MNHEY, SMNVEV (reference sequence). In nucleotides, the CDR3 is TGTGCCAGCAGTTTCCCGCCCTCCCGCGCAGTTACGGAAAAACTGTTTTTT. Translation: CASSFPPSRAVTEKLFF.

The chain carries TRBV30 and TRBJ1-4; tentatively, D is TRBD1 (6 bases). Germline loops: CDR1 GTSNPN, CDR2 SVGIG (reference sequence). V gave up 2 bases and J gave up 0 bases, with 13 bases separating them. The CDR3 loop spans 16 amino acids. The DNA for the CDR3 is TGTGCCTGGAGTACGGGACAAGTACCAACTAATGAAAAACTGTTTTTT. This gives the protein CAWSTGQVPTNEKLFF.

The chain employs TRBV5-4 and TRBJ2-5; 15 bases are a match to TRBD2. The CDR3 extends over 16 amino acids. Looked up from germline, CDR1 is SGHNT and CDR2 is YYREEE (reference sequence). Trimming took 0 bases from V and 10 from J; bases not matched to a gene: 7. The CDR3 spells CASSLGFGTSGRNQYF. The CDR3 DNA reads TGTGCCAGCAGCTTGGGATTCGGGACTAGCGGGAGGAACCAGTACTTC.

V gene TRBV2 combines with J gene TRBJ2-1; 10 bases are a match to TRBD2. This CDR3 is built from 15 residues. The V segment lost 6 bases and the J segment 1 base; nucleotides outside the gene matches: 3. Germline CDR1 reads SNHLY; CDR2 reads FYNNEI. CDR3 region: CASRPLAGSYNEQFF. The CDR3 nucleotides are TGTGCCAGCAGACCACTAGCGGGGTCCTACAATGAGCAGTTCTTC.

The chain couples TRBV20-1 to TRBJ2-7; a weak D match, TRBD2 (5 bases). This CDR3 spans 11 amino acids. V dropped 1 base and J dropped 9 bases, with 10 bases sitting between them. Germline lookup yields CDR1 DFQATT and CDR2 SNEGSKA (reference sequence). Here the CDR3 reads CSARVRAGQYF. The DNA of the CDR3 is TGCAGTGCTAGAGTACGGGCGGGGCAGTACTTC.

This clone has a handful of counts. The V call is TRBV7-9, the J call TRBJ1-1; D not resolved. V was shortened by 0 bases and J by 7 bases, with 12 bases between the two germline ends. CDR1 and CDR2 (germline): SEHNR, FQNEAQ (reference sequence). CDR3 length: 14 amino acids. In DNA form, the CDR3 reads TGTGCCAGCAGCTTAGCGCAAGATTCCCTTGAAGCTTTCTTT. Its translation: CASSLAQDSLEAFF. Together with reference TRBV7-9 and TRBJ1-1, the CDR3 gives the full variable domain: DTGVSQNPRHKITKRGQNVTFRCDPISEHNRLYWYRQTLGQGPEFLTYFQNEAQLEKSRLLSDRFSAERPKGSFSTLEIQRTEQGDSAMYLCASSLAQDSLEAFFGQGTRLTVV.

This clone has only one observation. This chain joins TRBV5-1 and TRBJ2-1, with 11 nucleotides matching TRBD2. Per germline, CDR1 SGHRS and CDR2 YFSETQ. The ends lost 0 bases at V and 7 bases at J; junction bases unmatched: 3. The CDR3 length is 15 residues. In DNA form, the CDR3 reads TGCGCCAGCAGCTTGGTGGCTAGCGGGAGGAATGAGCAGTTCTTC. This translates into CASSLVASGRNEQFF.

The chain carries TRBV5-8 and TRBJ2-3, with 11 bases lining up with TRBD2. Unmatched junction bases numbered 3, after V lost 4 bases and J lost 2 bases. The CDR3 totals 15 residues. CDR1 and CDR2 from the germline V gene are SGHTS and YDEGEE. The CDR3, as DNA: TGTGCCAGCAGCCCGGGACTAGCGGACACAGATACGCAGTATTTT. It encodes CASSPGLADTDTQYF.

DNA for the CDR3: TGTGCCCAGGGGACGGGAGAGGGGGATACGCAGTATTTT. Translated: CAQGTGEGDTQYF. The chain carries TRBV10-3 and TRBJ2-3; the D call may be TRBD1 or TRBD2 (6 bases each). V dropped 11 bases and J dropped 6 bases, with 18 bases sitting between them. This CDR3 has 13 amino acids. Germline assignment: CDR1 ENHRY and CDR2 SYGVKD.

V usage is TRBV5-4 and J usage is TRBJ2-1; a possible D gene is TRBD1 (6 bases). The CDR3 runs 16 residues. The V gene's germline CDR1 is SGHNT and CDR2 YYREEE (reference sequence). V shed 4 bases and J shed 9 bases, with 23 bases lying between them. The CDR3 DNA reads as TGTGCCAGCAGCAAATGGGGGAATCCAGGGGCCATTGAGCAGTTCTTC. Translated, it gives CASSKWGNPGAIEQFF.

The genes are TRBV6-6 and TRBJ1-4; a possible D gene is TRBD1 (6 bases). Germline V gene lookup returns CDR1 MNHNY and CDR2 SVGAGI (reference sequence). Trimming removed 2 bases at V and 7 bases at J, with 17 bases between. This CDR3 region has 16 residues. This CDR3 is CASSYDRGAYREKLFF. CDR3 sequence (DNA): TGTGCCAGCAGTTACGATCGGGGGGCCTATCGTGAAAAACTGTTTTTT.

The chain uses TRBV5-4 and TRBJ2-7, with 8 positions matching TRBD2. Germline V gene lookup returns CDR1 SGHNT and CDR2 YYREEE (reference sequence). The CDR3 has 13 residues. The V segment lost 2 bases and the J segment 3 bases; nucleotides outside the gene matches: 1. CDR3 DNA sequence: TGTGCCAGCAGCTTCCTAGCGGGCTACGAGCAGTACTTC. This sequence encodes CASSFLAGYEQYF.

V usage is TRBV12-2 and J usage is TRBJ2-7; the tabulated D call, TRBD1, remains unverified against the DNA. TRBV12-2 is a documented pseudogene. The CDR3 is 17 amino acids. CDR3 residues: CASRPGRGTGMSYEQYF. In DNA, the CDR3 is TGTGCAAGTCGCCCAGGTCGAGGGACAGGGATGTCCTACGAGCAGTACTTC.

The V and J genes are TRBV19 and TRBJ1-3, with TRBD1 identical over 7 bases. The J segment lost 0 bases and the V segment lost 5 bases, leaving 4 bases of the junction unmatched. The CDR3 runs to 15 residues. Germline loops: CDR1 LNHDA, CDR2 SQIVND (reference sequence). The DNA of the CDR3 is TGTGCCAGTAGTGACAGGGTACGCTCTGGAAACACCATATATTTT. It is translated as CASSDRVRSGNTIYF. Full variable domain (outside the CDR3, taken from reference TRBV19 and TRBJ1-3): DGGITQSPKYLFRKEGQNVTLSCEQNLNHDAMYWYRQDPGQGLRLIYYSQIVNDFQKGDIAEGYSVSREKKESFPLTVTSAQKNPTAFYLCASSDRVRSGNTIYFGEGSWLTVV.

The chain couples TRBV6-1 to TRBJ2-7; 8 bases match TRBD2. This CDR3 region has 14 residues. With V trimmed by 5 bases and J by 4 bases, 7 bases remained unmatched. Germline CDR1 is MNHNS and CDR2 is SASEGT. CDR3 loop: CASSIFGGDYEQYF. The CDR3, as DNA: TGTGCCAGCAGTATTTTCGGGGGGGATTACGAGCAGTACTTC.

This CDR3 reads CASSLAGTGGPYEQYF. The CDR3 nucleotides are TGTGCCAGCAGCTTAGCAGGGACAGGGGGGCCCTACGAGCAGTACTTC. This chain joins TRBV7-9 and TRBJ2-7; 11 bases map to TRBD1. Germline CDR1 SEHNR, CDR2 FQNEAQ (reference sequence). This CDR3 comprises 16 residues. J lost 2 bases, V lost 0 bases, and 3 bases had no gene match.

V gene TRBV2 combines with J gene TRBJ2-4, with TRBD2 matching 15 bases. Germline V gene lookup returns CDR1 SNHLY and CDR2 FYNNEI. V was pared by 3 bases and J by 0 bases, with 6 bases of the junction left unmatched. This CDR3 spans 19 amino acids. The chain's CDR3 is CASSEAGLAGGRAKNIQYF. DNA for the CDR3: TGTGCCAGCAGTGAGGCTGGACTAGCGGGAGGGAGAGCCAAAAACATTCAGTACTTC. Supplemented by reference TRBV2 and TRBJ2-4, the full variable domain reads EPEVTQTPSHQVTQMGQEVILRCVPISNHLYFYWYRQILGQKVEFLVSFYNNEISEKSEIFDDQFSVERPDGSNFTLKIRSTKLEDSAMYFCASSEAGLAGGRAKNIQYFGAGTRLSVL.

CDR3 loop: CASSRWTSGADTQYF. The CDR3 region has the DNA TGTGCCAGCAGTAGATGGACTAGCGGGGCAGATACGCAGTATTTT. V is TRBV27 and J is TRBJ2-3, with 12 bases matching TRBD2. This CDR3 region has 15 residues. Germline lookup yields CDR1 MNHEY and CDR2 SMNVEV (reference sequence). V lost 5 bases and J lost 4; bases outside the gene matches: 4.

The chain uses TRBV7-9 and TRBJ1-4; D remains unclear. Trimming pared 5 bases from V and 0 bases from J, leaving 4 bases between. CDR1 is SEHNR and CDR2 is FQNEAQ in the germline V gene (reference sequence). This CDR3 has 13 amino acids. CDR3 region: CASSPSTNEKLFF. The CDR3 bases are TGTGCCAGCAGCCCATCAACTAATGAAAAACTGTTTTTT.

In this sample, this clone turned up once. The V gene is TRBV11-2, the J gene TRBJ1-1; TRBD1 agrees at 8 bases. CDR1 is SGHAT, CDR2 FQNNGV, per germline. The trim removed 1 base at V and 6 bases at J, leaving 7 bases unmatched. The CDR3 covers 15 residues. For the CDR3, the DNA is TGTGCCAGCAGCTTAGTCGACAGGGGTAGCGCTGAAGCTTTCTTT. Translation gives CASSLVDRGSAEAFF.

This chain uses TRBV7-9 with TRBJ1-1; D ambiguous. Germline V CDR1 and CDR2: SEHNR, FQNEAQ (reference sequence). V was clipped by 5 bases and J by 3 bases, with 16 bases between them. The CDR3 extends over 15 amino acids. The CDR3 here is CASSTLDERYTEAFF. The CDR3 DNA is TGTGCCAGCAGCACCCTCGACGAGAGGTACACTGAAGCTTTCTTT. The variable domain in full, with the rest retrieved from reference TRBV7-9 and TRBJ1-1, is DTGVSQNPRHKITKRGQNVTFRCDPISEHNRLYWYRQTLGQGPEFLTYFQNEAQLEKSRLLSDRFSAERPKGSFSTLEIQRTEQGDSAMYLCASSTLDERYTEAFFGQGTRLTVV.

This sequence joins TRBV18 and TRBJ2-5; no clear D gene. V lost 3 bases to trimming and J lost 5 bases, with 16 bases between them. The germline CDR1 and CDR2 sequences are KGHSH and LQKENI. The CDR3 runs 15 residues. This CDR3 is CASSPIPTGVETQYF. In DNA, the CDR3 is TGTGCCAGCTCACCGATCCCCACTGGGGTGGAGACCCAGTACTTC.

The V and J genes are TRBV5-3 and TRBJ2-1, with 7 bases fitting TRBD2. TRBV5-3 is an ORF, and what it does is uncertain. The CDR3 is 16 amino acids. Trimming cost V 0 bases and J 5 bases; bases outside gene matches: 8. The DNA for the CDR3 is TGTGCCAGAAGCTTGGCCCGGGAGGTCCATCACAATGAGCAGTTCTTC. This sequence encodes CARSLAREVHHNEQFF.

J is TRBJ1-2 and V is TRBV19; perhaps TRBD1 as D (6 bases). Between the trimmed V and J ends, which lost 4 bases and 5 bases, there was a span of 8 bases. The germline V gene encodes CDR1 LNHDA and CDR2 SQIVND (reference sequence). CDR3 length equals 12 residues. The CDR3 is CASSNREYGYTF. CDR3 nucleotides: TGTGCCAGTAGTAACAGGGAATATGGCTACACCTTC.

Here the CDR3 reads CASSLQGGGNQPQHF. CDR3 DNA: TGTGCCAGCAGCCTCCAGGGCGGCGGCAATCAGCCCCAGCATTTT. The gene calls are TRBV7-2 and TRBJ1-5; a weak D match, TRBD1 (5 bases). V lost 5 bases and J lost 2, with 13 bases in between. Germline-derived CDR1 and CDR2 are SGHTA and FQGNSA. This CDR3 region has 15 residues.

This clone was picked up a small number of times. This chain joins TRBV7-9 and TRBJ1-1, with a possible D match to TRBD1 (5 bases). With 8 bases removed from V and 11 bases from J, the gap between germline ends came to 18 bases. This CDR3 has 12 amino acids. Germline V CDR1 and CDR2: SEHNR, FQNEAQ (reference sequence). CDR3 in amino acids: CASSVPGRDAFF. The CDR3 coding sequence is TGTGCCAGCTCCGTCCCAGGGAGGGATGCTTTCTTT.

In the case of this clone: Other DNA sequences within the sample encode an identical CDR3. The chain combines TRBV7-2 with TRBJ2-1; perhaps TRBD2 as D (6 bases). The length of the CDR3 is 15 residues. V shed 2 bases and J shed 2 bases, with 10 bases lying between them. CDR1 is SGHTA, CDR2 FQGNSA, per germline. CDR3 nucleotide sequence: TGTGCCAGCAGCTTACGGGACTCCACCTACAATGAGCAGTTCTTC. This gives the protein CASSLRDSTYNEQFF.

Notes on this clone: Distinct nucleotide sequences in the sample also encode this CDR3. The chain couples TRBV7-3 to TRBJ2-3; 14 bases map to TRBD2. The CDR3 runs 15 residues. Germline V CDR1 and CDR2: SGHTA, FQGTGA. J gave up 4 bases and V 4 bases, and 1 base lay outside the gene matches. CDR3 nucleotides: TGTGCCAGCAGCTGGGGACTAGCGGGAGCAGATACGCAGTATTTT. This sequence encodes CASSWGLAGADTQYF. Based on the CDR3 plus reference TRBV7-3 and TRBJ2-3, the full variable domain is GAGVSQTPSNKVTEKGKYVELRCDPISGHTALYWYRQSLGQGPEFLIYFQGTGAADDSGLPNDRFFAVRPEGSVSTLKIQRTERGDSAVYLCASSWGLAGADTQYFGPGTRLTVL.